This T cell receptor beta chain was captured by sequencing in a study of blood T cell repertoires in COVID-19. TCRdb's copy holds only in-frame clones and misses some; the assay was immunoSEQ multiplex PCR. The table shows about 210,000 clones, with roughly 85% occurring only once. CDR3 size: 14 residues. Germline values: CDR1 LNHDA, CDR2 SQIVND (reference sequence). V gave up 8 bases and J gave up 8 bases; unmatched junction bases: 8. The chain employs TRBV19 and TRBJ1-4; the match to TRBD1 covers 10 bases. This receptor was obtained from a woman aged 40 to 50 with active or convalescent COVID-19. The sample comprised peripheral blood. CDR3: CASGRDRGYEKLFF. Here the CDR3 DNA reads TGTGCCAGTGGGAGGGACAGGGGATACGAAAAACTGTTTTTT.